The rows below give T cell receptor beta chains drawn from one sample of a study of Graves' ophthalmopathy and Graves' hyperthyroidism. TCRdb re-derived calls from the multiplex PCR reads in MiXCR, one entry per CDR3 protein. The data hold about 240,000 distinct CDR3 sequences, with about 46% observed a single time. Source material: peripheral blood. These receptors all come from an adult man with Graves' ophthalmopathy. The CDR3 runs from the conserved cysteine through the conserved F or W. Fields, in order: clone size, J gene, V gene, D gene, CDR3 protein, CDR3 DNA. The D gene is left open where the match is weak. Not all rows give a size; the values are once, few, many and, for expanded clones, a class.

size: -; J: TRBJ1-4; V: TRBV4-1; D: -; CDR3: CASSQDEQGREKLFF; DNA: TGCGCCAGCAGCCAAGATGAGCAGGGGCGAGAAAAACTGTTTTTT
size: -; J: TRBJ2-1; V: TRBV2; D: -; CDR3: CASSVRSAQFF; DNA: TGTGCCAGCAGTGTACGGAGTGCGCAGTTCTTC
size: -; J: TRBJ2-2; V: TRBV5-4; D: TRBD2; CDR3: CASSLKREITGELFF; DNA: TGTGCCAGCAGCTTAAAGCGGGAGATCACCGGGGAGCTGTTTTTT
size: few; J: TRBJ2-3; V: TRBV25-1; D: -; CDR3: CASSGQADTQYF; DNA: TGTGCCAGCAGTGGCCAGGCAGATACGCAGTATTTT
size: -; J: TRBJ1-1; V: TRBV9; D: -; CDR3: CASSAGGRMNTEAFF; DNA: TGTGCCAGCAGCGCTGGTGGCAGAATGAACACTGAAGCTTTCTTT
size: -; J: TRBJ2-3; V: TRBV15; D: -; CDR3: CATRVTDTQYF; DNA: TGTGCCACCAGGGTCACAGATACGCAGTATTTT
size: many; J: TRBJ2-7; V: TRBV29-1; D: -; CDR3: CSVRADSYEQYF; DNA: TGCAGCGTTCGGGCAGACTCCTACGAGCAGTACTTC
size: few; J: TRBJ1-1; V: TRBV12-3/TRBV12-4; D: -; CDR3: CASSFGGMNTEAFF; DNA: TGTGCCAGCAGTTTCGGCGGAATGAACACTGAAGCTTTCTTT
size: few; J: TRBJ2-2; V: TRBV25-1; D: TRBD2; CDR3: CASSAGTSDTGELFF; DNA: TGTGCCAGCAGTGCCGGGACTAGCGACACCGGGGAGCTGTTTTTT
size: -; J: TRBJ2-7; V: TRBV7-2; D: -; CDR3: CASSLATGAGGLEQYF; DNA: TGTGCCAGCAGCTTAGCGACAGGGGCCGGGGGGCTCGAGCAGTACTTC
size: few; J: TRBJ2-7; V: TRBV20-1; D: -; CDR3: CSAGYLDSYEQYF; DNA: TGCAGTGCCGGATATTTAGACTCCTACGAGCAGTACTTC
size: -; J: TRBJ1-1; V: TRBV13; D: -; CDR3: CVSSRERNEAFF; DNA: TGTGTCAGCAGCAGGGAGAGGAATGAAGCTTTCTTT
size: many; J: TRBJ1-1; V: TRBV29-1; D: -; CDR3: CSVEGGGAAFF; DNA: TGCAGCGTTGAAGGTGGGGGCGCAGCTTTCTTT
size: few; J: TRBJ2-7; V: TRBV7-9; D: TRBD2; CDR3: CASSLGTSDYEQYF; DNA: TGTGCCAGCAGCTTAGGGACTAGCGACTACGAGCAGTACTTC
size: -; J: TRBJ1-1; V: TRBV5-1; D: TRBD1; CDR3: CASRPWTGAMTEAFF; DNA: TGCGCCAGCAGACCATGGACAGGGGCGATGACTGAAGCTTTCTTT
size: once; J: TRBJ1-2; V: TRBV19; D: -; CDR3: CASSQSPSIINYGYTF; DNA: TGTGCCAGTAGTCAATCCCCCAGTATAATTAACTATGGCTACACCTTC
size: -; J: TRBJ1-4; V: TRBV29-1; D: -; CDR3: CSVVKSAANEKLFF; DNA: TGCAGCGTTGTTAAGTCCGCGGCTAATGAAAAACTGTTTTTT
size: once; J: TRBJ1-4; V: TRBV30; D: -; CDR3: CAWSDRNEKLFF; DNA: TGTGCCTGGAGTGACAGGAATGAAAAACTGTTTTTT
size: many; J: TRBJ1-5; V: TRBV2; D: -; CDR3: CASSERQLSNQPQHF; DNA: TGTGCCAGCAGTGAACGACAGCTTAGCAATCAGCCCCAGCATTTT
size: -; J: TRBJ2-2; V: TRBV7-6; D: -; CDR3: CASSVPGTGTIPGDTGELFF; DNA: TGTGCCAGCAGCGTCCCCGGGACTGGGACCATCCCTGGGGACACCGGGGAGCTGTTTTTT
size: many; J: TRBJ2-5; V: TRBV10-3; D: -; CDR3: CAISEDGGAGETQYF; DNA: TGTGCCATCAGTGAGGATGGTGGGGCAGGAGAGACCCAGTACTTC
size: few; J: TRBJ1-5; V: TRBV24-1; D: -; CDR3: CATSEGGARQPQHF; DNA: TGTGCCACCAGTGAAGGAGGTGCACGGCAGCCCCAGCATTTT
size: few; J: TRBJ2-7; V: TRBV15; D: -; CDR3: CATSRGTDSTYEQYF; DNA: TGTGCCACCAGCAGAGGCACAGATTCAACCTACGAGCAGTACTTC
size: many; J: TRBJ1-2; V: TRBV5-6; D: -; CDR3: CASSADNYRYGYTF; DNA: TGTGCCAGCAGCGCCGATAATTACCGCTATGGCTACACCTTC
size: -; J: TRBJ2-2; V: TRBV7-2; D: TRBD1; CDR3: CASSLGGQGADTGELFF; DNA: TGTGCCAGCAGCTTAGGGGGACAGGGGGCAGACACCGGGGAGCTGTTTTTT